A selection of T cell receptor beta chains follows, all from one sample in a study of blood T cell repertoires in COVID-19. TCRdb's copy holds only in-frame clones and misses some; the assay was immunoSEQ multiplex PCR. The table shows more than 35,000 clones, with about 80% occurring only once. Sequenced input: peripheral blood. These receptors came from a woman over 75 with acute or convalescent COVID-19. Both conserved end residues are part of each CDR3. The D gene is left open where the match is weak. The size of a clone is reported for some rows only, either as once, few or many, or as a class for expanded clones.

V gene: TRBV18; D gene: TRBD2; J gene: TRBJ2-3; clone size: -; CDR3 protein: CAAAPPILSGVSRTDTQYF; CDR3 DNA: TGTGCCGCGGCACCACCCATCCTTAGCGGGGTTTCTCGCACAGATACGCAGTATTTT
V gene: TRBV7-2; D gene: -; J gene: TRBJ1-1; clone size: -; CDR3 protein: CASSLTENTEAFF; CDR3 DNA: TGTGCCAGCAGCCTTACAGAGAACACTGAAGCTTTCTTT
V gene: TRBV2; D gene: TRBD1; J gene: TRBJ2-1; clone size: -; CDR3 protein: CASSVLQGALNEQFF; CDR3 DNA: TGTGCCAGCAGTGTTTTGCAGGGGGCGCTTAATGAGCAGTTCTTC
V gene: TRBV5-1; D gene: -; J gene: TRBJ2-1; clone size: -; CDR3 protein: CASSLTGTSGNEQFF; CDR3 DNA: TGCGCCAGCAGCCTTACAGGGACCTCCGGCAATGAGCAGTTCTTC
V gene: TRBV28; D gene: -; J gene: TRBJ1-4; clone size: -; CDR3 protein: CAASDGVSNEKLFF; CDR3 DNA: TGTGCCGCGTCGGACGGGGTATCTAATGAAAAACTGTTTTTT
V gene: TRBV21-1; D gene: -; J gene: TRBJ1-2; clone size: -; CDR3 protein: CASRPLTNREGFGYTF; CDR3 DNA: TGTGCCAGCAGACCCCTAACGAACAGGGAGGGGTTTGGCTACACCTTC
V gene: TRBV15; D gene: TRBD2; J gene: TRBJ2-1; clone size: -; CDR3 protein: CATSRDHSGVAQLGEQFF; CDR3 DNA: TGTGCCACCAGCAGAGACCATAGCGGGGTAGCACAATTGGGTGAGCAGTTCTTC
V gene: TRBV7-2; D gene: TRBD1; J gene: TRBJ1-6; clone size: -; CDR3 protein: CASSKRDRENSPLHF; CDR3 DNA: TGTGCCAGCAGCAAGCGGGACAGGGAAAATTCACCCCTCCACTTT
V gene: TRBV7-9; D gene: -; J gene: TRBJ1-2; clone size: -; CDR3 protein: CASSLDTSNYGYTF; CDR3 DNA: TGTGCCAGCAGCCTTGACACCTCTAACTATGGCTACACCTTC
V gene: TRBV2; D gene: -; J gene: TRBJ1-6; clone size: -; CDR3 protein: CARRPTVYNSPLHF; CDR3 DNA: TGTGCCCGCCGACCCACAGTTTATAATTCACCCCTCCACTTT
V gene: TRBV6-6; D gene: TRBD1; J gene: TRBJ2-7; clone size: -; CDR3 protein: CASSVVRTGPYEQYF; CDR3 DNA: TGTGCCAGCAGTGTCGTAAGGACAGGGCCCTACGAGCAGTACTTC
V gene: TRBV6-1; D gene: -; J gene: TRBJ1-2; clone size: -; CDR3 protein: CASSEENTGGNGYTF; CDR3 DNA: TGTGCCAGCAGTGAGGAAAATACAGGCGGCAATGGCTACACCTTC
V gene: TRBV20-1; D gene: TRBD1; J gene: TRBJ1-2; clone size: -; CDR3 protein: CSATSDRKNTF; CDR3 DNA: TGCAGTGCCACATCGGACAGGAAAAACACCTTC
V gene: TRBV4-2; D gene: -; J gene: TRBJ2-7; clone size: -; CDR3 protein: CASSQDGTYEQYF; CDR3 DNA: TGTGCCAGCAGCCAAGATGGGACTTACGAGCAGTACTTC
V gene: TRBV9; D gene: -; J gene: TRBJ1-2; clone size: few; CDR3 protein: CASSVAIGGYYGYTF; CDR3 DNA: TGTGCCAGCAGCGTAGCGATCGGGGGGTACTATGGCTACACCTTC
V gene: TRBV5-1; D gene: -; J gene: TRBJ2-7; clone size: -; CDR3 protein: CASSRPPVGESYEQYF; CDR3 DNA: TGCGCCAGCAGTAGGCCTCCGGTCGGAGAATCTTACGAGCAGTACTTC
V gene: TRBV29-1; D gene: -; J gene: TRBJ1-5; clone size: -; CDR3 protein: CSVAFGGDQPQHF; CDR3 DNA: TGCAGCGTTGCTTTCGGAGGGGATCAGCCCCAGCATTTT
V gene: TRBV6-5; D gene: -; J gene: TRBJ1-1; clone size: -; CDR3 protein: CASSYQGMNTEAFF; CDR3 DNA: TGTGCCAGCAGTTACCAGGGGATGAACACTGAAGCTTTCTTT
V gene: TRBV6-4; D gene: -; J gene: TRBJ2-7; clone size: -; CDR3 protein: CASRRQAPYEQYF; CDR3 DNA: TGTGCCAGCAGGAGACAGGCGCCATACGAGCAGTACTTC
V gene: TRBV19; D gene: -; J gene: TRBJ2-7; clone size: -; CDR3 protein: CATSDSSYEQYF; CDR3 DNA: TGTGCCACTTCGGACAGCTCCTACGAGCAGTACTTC
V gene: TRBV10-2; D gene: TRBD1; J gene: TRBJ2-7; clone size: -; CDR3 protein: CASSKTGFSYEQYF; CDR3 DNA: TGCGCCAGCAGTAAGACAGGGTTCTCCTACGAGCAGTACTTC
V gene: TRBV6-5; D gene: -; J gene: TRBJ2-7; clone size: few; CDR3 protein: CASSTGFVDEQYF; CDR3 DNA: TGTGCCAGCAGTACAGGTTTCGTCGACGAGCAGTACTTC
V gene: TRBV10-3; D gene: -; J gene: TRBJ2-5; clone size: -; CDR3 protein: CAISEGSRSETQYF; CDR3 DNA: TGTGCCATCAGTGAGGGATCCAGGTCCGAGACCCAGTACTTC
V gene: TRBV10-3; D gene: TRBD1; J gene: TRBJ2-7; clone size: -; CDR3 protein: CAIRPSGQDGYEQYF; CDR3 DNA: TGTGCCATCAGACCCAGCGGACAGGATGGCTACGAGCAGTACTTC
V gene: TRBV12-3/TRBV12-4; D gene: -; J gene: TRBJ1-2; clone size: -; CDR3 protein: CASSLGGTYGYTF; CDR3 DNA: TGTGCCAGCAGTTTAGGCGGGACCTATGGCTACACCTTC
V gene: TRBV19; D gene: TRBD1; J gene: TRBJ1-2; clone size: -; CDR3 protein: CASSIPGTGEGYTF; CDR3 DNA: TGTGCCAGTAGTATACCCGGGACAGGGGAAGGCTACACCTTC
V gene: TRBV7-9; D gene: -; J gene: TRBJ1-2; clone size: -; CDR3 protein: CASSSRPADYGYTF; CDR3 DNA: TGTGCCAGCAGCTCTCGACCGGCGGACTATGGCTACACCTTC
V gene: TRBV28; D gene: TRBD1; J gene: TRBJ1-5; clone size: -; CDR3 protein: CASTNRDRWVQPQHF; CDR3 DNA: TGTGCCAGCACTAACCGGGACAGGTGGGTTCAGCCCCAGCATTTT
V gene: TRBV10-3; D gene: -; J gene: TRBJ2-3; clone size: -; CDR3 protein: CAISEGQGPDTQYF; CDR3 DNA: TGTGCCATCAGTGAAGGTCAGGGTCCAGATACGCAGTATTTT
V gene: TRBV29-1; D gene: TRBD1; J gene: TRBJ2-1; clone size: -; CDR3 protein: CSATGTGGPYEQFF; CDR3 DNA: TGCAGCGCCACCGGGACAGGGGGGCCGTATGAGCAGTTCTTC
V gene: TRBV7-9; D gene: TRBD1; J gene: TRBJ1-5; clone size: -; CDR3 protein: CASSLGEGASVMNQPQHF; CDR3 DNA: TGTGCCAGCAGCTTAGGAGAGGGGGCAAGCGTGATGAATCAGCCCCAGCATTTT
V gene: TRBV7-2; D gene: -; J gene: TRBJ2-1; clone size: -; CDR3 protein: CASSQTVYNEQFF; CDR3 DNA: TGTGCCAGCAGCCAGACAGTCTACAATGAGCAGTTCTTC
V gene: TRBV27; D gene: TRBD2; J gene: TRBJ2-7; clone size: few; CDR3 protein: CASSLASGGYEQYF; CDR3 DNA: TGTGCCAGCAGCCTGGCTAGCGGGGGCTACGAGCAGTACTTC
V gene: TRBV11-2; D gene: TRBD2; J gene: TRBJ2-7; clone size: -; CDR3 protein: CASSQGGGPSYEQYF; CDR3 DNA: TGTGCCAGCAGCCAGGGCGGGGGACCTTCCTACGAGCAGTACTTC
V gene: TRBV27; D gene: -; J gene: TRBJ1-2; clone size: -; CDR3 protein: CASSLTTTGAYGYTF; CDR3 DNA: TGTGCCAGCAGTCTCACTACGACAGGCGCCTATGGCTACACCTTC
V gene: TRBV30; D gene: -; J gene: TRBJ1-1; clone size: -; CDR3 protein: CAWSGQGDTEAFF; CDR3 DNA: TGTGCCTGGAGTGGGCAGGGTGACACTGAAGCTTTCTTT